A single sample gave rise to the 11 T cell receptor beta chains below, sequenced in a study of blood T cells in healthy people across ages. Next came a second PCR, run for about 7 to 12 cycles, which used a sample-barcoded 5' primer along with a J-beta primer mix. MiXCR, run by TCRdb on the 5' RACE reads, gives a single entry per CDR3 protein. The table includes about 680,000 distinct CDR3 sequences, roughly 49% detected once. Sequencing was done on a sample of blood. The source of these receptors is a woman aged 60-70 years in good health.

The chain employs TRBV5-1 and TRBJ1-1; D remains ambiguous. V was shortened by 1 base and J by 2 bases, with 9 bases between the two germline ends. This CDR3 is built from 14 residues. CDR1 is SGHRS, CDR2 YFSETQ, per germline. CDR3 sequence reads: CASSLIRPNTEAFF. The CDR3, as DNA: TGCGCCAGCAGCTTGATCAGACCCAACACTGAAGCTTTCTTT.

This clonotype was picked up a small number of times. The chain joins TRBV7-2 to TRBJ2-3; D remains unclear. Germline V CDR1 and CDR2: SGHTA, FQGNSA. The CDR3 loop spans 15 amino acids. V was pared by 1 base and J by 2 bases, with 10 bases between. Here the CDR3 reads CASSLVSTTTDTQYF. In DNA form, the CDR3 reads TGTGCCAGCAGCTTAGTTTCAACCACCACAGATACGCAGTATTTT.

This clonotype has only one observation. The chain combines TRBV3-1 with TRBJ2-1; D is ambiguous. V shed 0 bases and J shed 8 bases, with 5 bases lying between them. Germline V gene lookup returns CDR1 LGHDT and CDR2 YNNKEL (reference sequence). The CDR3 covers 12 residues. DNA for the CDR3: TGTGCCAGCAGCCAAGATAAAGATGAGCAGTTCTTC. Protein product: CASSQDKDEQFF.

The genes are TRBV29-1 and TRBJ1-4, with D uncertain. Germline CDR1 and CDR2: SQVTM and ANQGSEA. Trimming shortened V by 6 bases and J by 8 bases, and 13 bases separated the two germline ends. This CDR3 spans 12 amino acids. This chain's CDR3 is CSVADGREKLFF. In nucleotides, the CDR3 is TGCAGCGTCGCGGACGGGCGGGAAAAACTGTTTTTT.

The chain recombines TRBV20-1 with TRBJ2-5, with unresolved D. TRBJ2-7 explains the end of the DNA better; the J call may be wrong. Germline loops: CDR1 DFQATT, CDR2 SNEGSKA (reference sequence). The CDR3 is made up of 13 amino acids. As DNA, the CDR3 is TGCAGTGCTAGCCGGAGTTGGGACTACGAGCAGTACTTC. Encoded protein: CSASRSWDYEQYF.

The J gene is TRBJ2-5, the V gene TRBV3-1; no clear D. With 0 bases removed from V and 13 bases from J, the gap between germline ends came to 12 bases. The CDR3 is made up of 12 amino acids. Germline V lookup: CDR1 LGHDT, CDR2 YNNKEL (reference sequence). The CDR3 spells CASSQDQKSRYF. The CDR3 region has the DNA TGTGCCAGCAGCCAAGATCAGAAGAGTAGGTACTTC.

J is TRBJ2-5 and V is TRBV10-3, with D tentatively TRBD1 or TRBD2 (6 bases each). CDR1 is ENHRY, CDR2 SYGVKD, per germline. Trimming cost V 3 bases and J 5 bases, with 10 bases left between them. The CDR3 is 13 amino acids. The CDR3 loop reads CAISDGGGETQYF. The CDR3 bases are TGTGCCATCAGTGATGGAGGGGGGGAGACCCAGTACTTC.

V is TRBV28 and J is TRBJ1-1; 7 nucleotides line up with TRBD1. The trim removed 5 bases at V and 5 bases at J, leaving 11 bases unmatched. This CDR3 is 15 amino acids long. Germline V gene data show CDR1 as MDHEN and CDR2 as SYDVKM. The CDR3 nucleotides read TGTGCCAGCAGTACCACCCACAGGGGCTGGACTGAAGCTTTCTTT. Translated: CASSTTHRGWTEAFF.

Only a few counts were recorded for this clonotype. The rearrangement joins TRBV7-2 to TRBJ1-1; TRBD1 might be the D (6 bases). The V gene's germline CDR1 is SGHTA and CDR2 FQGNSA. The germline V and J ends were trimmed by 0 bases and 4 bases, with 9 bases remaining between them. The CDR3 is made up of 14 amino acids. The CDR3 loop reads CASSLAAGVTEAFF. The DNA of the CDR3 is TGTGCCAGCAGCTTAGCAGCAGGGGTCACTGAAGCTTTCTTT. The full variable domain, rest sourced from reference TRBV7-2 and TRBJ1-1, is GAGVSQSPSNKVTEKGKDVELRCDPISGHTALYWYRQSLGQGLEFLIYFQGNSAPDKSGLPSDRFSAERTGGSVSTLTIQRTQQEDSAVYLCASSLAAGVTEAFFGQGTRLTVV.

Comment on this clonotype: Germline is not matched at one junction end, which may reflect a read error. The J gene is TRBJ2-1, the V gene TRBV6-1, with no clear D. Germline V lookup: CDR1 MNHNS, CDR2 SASEGT. CDR3 length equals 14 residues. The CDR3 reads CASREALHLDEQFF. In DNA, the CDR3 is TGTGCCAGCAGGGAAGCCCTCCACCTTGATGAGCAGTTCTTC.

This clonotype was detected a few times. The V gene is TRBV12-3 or TRBV12-4, the J gene TRBJ2-1, with D perhaps TRBD2 (6 bases). This CDR3 has 15 residues. V was pared by 2 bases and J by 7 bases, with 15 bases between. In nucleotides, the CDR3 is TGTGCCAGCAGTTTACGGGCGACTAGTATTAATGAGCAGTTCTTC. Residues: CASSLRATSINEQFF.